A single TCR beta chain is shown here with its context. What it binds is not known. A clone one base away is much larger, so this may be a read error. This sample was taken from a study of blood T cells in healthy people across ages. Study outcomes and limitations: Long-lived and aged donors differed, with more naive CD4+ cells and higher diversity in the long-lived. No one knew whether donors had CMV, which possibly confounded expanded clonotype changes.

The CDR3 is 15 amino acids. The sample providers were healthy Caucasian people from Russia, aged roughly 6 to 95. It was roughly 10 milliliters of peripheral blood that were drawn from each donor. Together with a sample-barcoded 5' primer, a J-beta primer mix was included in a second PCR lasting about 6 to 11 cycles. Each CDR3 protein gets one entry after TCRdb re-called the 5' RACE reads with MiXCR. The sample lists roughly 1,700,000 distinct CDR3 sequences, approximately 28% seen once, with over 7% in the top ten. The TCR was taken from a woman aged 25-40 years in good health. Material for sequencing was blood. The chain carries TRBV12-3 or TRBV12-4 and TRBJ2-5; 8 bases align to TRBD2. The J call may not be correct, given that the DNA end is closer to TRBJ2-1. The CDR3 loop is CASAPTLAAQETQFF. CDR3 DNA sequence: TGTGCCAGCGCCCCGACACTAGCGGCCCAAGAGACCCAGTTCTTC.